This entry features one T cell receptor beta chain sequence. This entry belongs to a study of shared clonotypes between healthy human individuals. Germline assignment: CDR1 SGHTA and CDR2 FQGNSA. Trimming took 5 bases from V and 0 from J, leaving 13 bases between them. This CDR3 has 15 amino acids. Assay: immunoSEQ multiplex PCR; the TCRdb copy retains only in-frame clones and omits some. The repertoire includes roughly 2.5 million clones, about 92% of them detected once, and around 0.14% sits in the top ten. The sample consisted of naive CD4+ T cells sorted from blood. As for subset: CD45RA+ positively selected. The sequence derives from a man aged 18 to 30 in good health. The V gene is TRBV7-2, the J gene TRBJ1-1, with a tentative D call TRBD1 (5 bases). CDR3 amino acids: CASSPQASMNTEAFF. In DNA, the CDR3 is TGTGCCAGCAGCCCACAGGCATCCATGAACACTGAAGCTTTCTTT.